This T cell receptor beta chain comes out of a study of blood T cell repertoires in COVID-19. Sequencing used immunoSEQ multiplex PCR; TCRdb keeps in-frame clones, though not all of them. The table includes 190,000 or so clones, approximately 78% detected once. Trimming at V came to 6 bases and at J to 4 bases, leaving 5 bases not matched to a gene. CDR1 is SNHLY and CDR2 is FYNNEI in the germline V gene. The CDR3 has 13 residues. The rearrangement uses TRBV2 and TRBJ1-2; 7 nucleotides match TRBD1. The TCR comes from an elderly woman with active or convalescent COVID-19. The specimen was peripheral blood. CDR3 bases: TGTGCCAGCAGCCTCGACAGGGCCTATGGCTACACCTTC. Translated: CASSLDRAYGYTF. The full variable domain, in which reference TRBV2 and TRBJ1-2 provide the parts outside the CDR3, is EPEVTQTPSHQVTQMGQEVILRCVPISNHLYFYWYRQILGQKVEFLVSFYNNEISEKSEIFDDQFSVERPDGSNFTLKIRSTKLEDSAMYFCASSLDRAYGYTFGSGTRLTVV.